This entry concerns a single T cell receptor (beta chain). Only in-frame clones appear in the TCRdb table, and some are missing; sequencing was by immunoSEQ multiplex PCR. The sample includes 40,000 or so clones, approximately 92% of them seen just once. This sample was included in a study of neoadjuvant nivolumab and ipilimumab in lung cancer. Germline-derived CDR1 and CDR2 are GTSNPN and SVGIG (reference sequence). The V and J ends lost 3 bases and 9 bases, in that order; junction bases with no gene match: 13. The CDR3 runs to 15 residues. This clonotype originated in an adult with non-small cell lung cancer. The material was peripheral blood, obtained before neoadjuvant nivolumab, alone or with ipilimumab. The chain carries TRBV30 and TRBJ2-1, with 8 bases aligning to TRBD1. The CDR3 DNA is TGTGCCTGGAGACTAGACAGGGGCCTGAAAGGTGAGCAGTTCTTC. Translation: CAWRLDRGLKGEQFF.